This T cell receptor (beta chain) is drawn from a study of blood T cell repertoires in COVID-19. Across the whole study: Samples representing acute and convalescent COVID-19 were sourced from the United States, Italy and Spain. The analysed material was cDNA or gDNA that came from T cells, B-cell-depleted T cells, or PBMCs.

The authors' processing: Counts of nucleated cells, estimated from reference gene primer amplification, were obtained. Clones were read by immunoSEQ multiplex PCR, and TCRdb kept only the in-frame ones, dropping some. The V and J calls and clone size are taken from that table; D and trimming were inferred from the DNA. The sample carries tens of thousands of clones, more than 75% recorded once. This clone was counted between two and nine times. Germline V CDR1 and CDR2: MNHEY, SVGEGT. The CDR3 runs 13 residues. Deletions cut 2 bases from V and 4 bases from J, with 9 bases between. The J gene is TRBJ2-7, the V gene TRBV6-2 or TRBV6-3; the D is unclear. This clonotype originated in a human donor with active COVID-19. The donor label of this sample is uncertain. The sample taken for sequencing was peripheral blood. The chain's CDR3 is CASSYARVYEQYF. CDR3 in DNA: TGTGCCAGCAGTTACGCCCGGGTGTACGAGCAGTACTTC.